Listed below are T cell receptor beta chains from one sample, sequenced in a study of OX40 agonist ivuxolimab in advanced cancers. Libraries were prepared by immunoSEQ multiplex PCR; TCRdb keeps only in-frame clonotypes and omits some of them. Here the sample spans under 90,000 clones, approximately 85% being singletons. The sample in question was CD4+ or CD8+ T cells sorted from blood, obtained in a trial of the OX40 agonist ivuxolimab. The receptor set was obtained from an adult with an advanced solid tumor such as melanoma, head and neck, liver or kidney cancer. CDR3s include the opening cysteine and the closing phenylalanine or tryptophan. A D gene is named only where the DNA matches it firmly. Clone sizes are given selectively: once, few, many, or a class where the clone is expanded.

DNA: TGTGCCAGCAGTTTCCCCCCTGTTGGACAGAGATCCTTGAACACTGAAGCTTTCTTT
CDR3: CASSFPPVGQRSLNTEAFF
J: TRBJ1-1
length: 19
V: TRBV28
size: few
D: .

DNA: TGCGCCAGCAGCTTGGATCGCGGGGGGGCCGACACCGGGGAGCTGTTTTTT
CDR3: CASSLDRGGADTGELFF
J: TRBJ2-2
length: 17
V: TRBV5-1
size: .
D: TRBD2

DNA: TGTGCCAGCAGCTTAAGCGGGAACACCTACAATGAGCAGTTCTTC
CDR3: CASSLSGNTYNEQFF
J: TRBJ2-1
length: 15
V: TRBV5-5
size: once
D: TRBD2

DNA: TGTGCCAGCAGTGGCCCGGGACTAGCTTTAATGGGCACCGGGGAGCTGTTTTTT
CDR3: CASSGPGLALMGTGELFF
J: TRBJ2-2
length: 18
V: TRBV6-1
size: .
D: TRBD2

DNA: TGTGCCAGCAGGCGACGACAGGGGGCACACTACGAGCAGTACTTC
CDR3: CASRRRQGAHYEQYF
J: TRBJ2-7
length: 15
V: TRBV6-5
size: .
D: TRBD1

DNA: TGCGCCAGCAGAACCGGGACGGTGAGCTCTGGGGCCAACGTCCTGACTTTC
CDR3: CASRTGTVSSGANVLTF
J: TRBJ2-6
length: 17
V: TRBV5-1
size: .
D: .

DNA: TGTGCCAGCAGCGGTCCTTTGGGCGCGGGGCACTTC
CDR3: CASSGPLGAGHF
J: TRBJ2-5
length: 12
V: TRBV5-5
size: .
D: .

DNA: TGTGCCAGCAGTTACTTACAGGGGGCAAGAACCGGGGAGCTGTTTTTT
CDR3: CASSYLQGARTGELFF
J: TRBJ2-2
length: 16
V: TRBV6-6
size: once
D: TRBD1

DNA: TGTGCCAGCAGCCCGGGACAGAACACTGAAGCTTTCTTT
CDR3: CASSPGQNTEAFF
J: TRBJ1-1
length: 13
V: TRBV7-2
size: .
D: .

DNA: TGTGCCACCAGCAGAGGGGAGGAGGGGTACAATCAGCCCCAGCATTTT
CDR3: CATSRGEEGYNQPQHF
J: TRBJ1-5
length: 16
V: TRBV15
size: .
D: .

DNA: TGTGCCAGCAGCGTAGGGCAGGTAAGCTCCTACGAGCAGTACTTC
CDR3: CASSVGQVSSYEQYF
J: TRBJ2-7
length: 15
V: TRBV9
size: .
D: .

DNA: TGTGCCAGCAGCCCCTATCGGGGTTATACAGGGAAGCGGAGTGGCTACACCTTC
CDR3: CASSPYRGYTGKRSGYTF
J: TRBJ1-2
length: 18
V: TRBV9
size: .
D: .

DNA: TGCGCCAGCAGCCACGACTCCGGGACAGGGCATTCACCCCTCCACTTT
CDR3: CASSHDSGTGHSPLHF
J: TRBJ1-6
length: 16
V: TRBV5-1
size: .
D: TRBD1

DNA: TGTGCCAGCAGCCGCCTGGGGGGCGGGAACAATGAGCAGTTCTTC
CDR3: CASSRLGGGNNEQFF
J: TRBJ2-1
length: 15
V: TRBV28
size: .
D: .

DNA: TGTGCCAGAAGCTTGTGGTTTAGATTGGACATTCAGTACTTC
CDR3: CARSLWFRLDIQYF
J: TRBJ2-4
length: 14
V: TRBV5-3
size: .
D: .

DNA: TGTGCCAGCAGAGTACAGGTACTCGACACTGAAGCTTTCTTT
CDR3: CASRVQVLDTEAFF
J: TRBJ1-1
length: 14
V: TRBV2
size: .
D: .

DNA: TGTGCCAGCAGATGGACAGGGTCGGATCAGCCCCAGCATTTT
CDR3: CASRWTGSDQPQHF
J: TRBJ1-5
length: 14
V: TRBV2
size: few
D: TRBD1

DNA: TGTGCCAGCAGGGGACAGGGGGCGCCTGGAAACACCATATATTTT
CDR3: CASRGQGAPGNTIYF
J: TRBJ1-3
length: 15
V: TRBV6-1
size: .
D: TRBD1

DNA: TGCAGCGTTGACCTAGCGGGTACGGGCTCCTACAATGAGCAGTTCTTC
CDR3: CSVDLAGTGSYNEQFF
J: TRBJ2-1
length: 16
V: TRBV29-1
size: .
D: TRBD2

DNA: TGTGCCTGGGGATGGGGGACTGGAAACACCATATATTTT
CDR3: CAWGWGTGNTIYF
J: TRBJ1-3
length: 13
V: TRBV30
size: .
D: .

DNA: TGTGCCAGCAGCTCTTGGGTGCCGGGCAGTGAAGCTTTCTTT
CDR3: CASSSWVPGSEAFF
J: TRBJ1-1
length: 14
V: TRBV6-1
size: .
D: .

DNA: TGTGCCAGTAGTAGCTACCCCCGGGACGACGAGCAGTACTTC
CDR3: CASSSYPRDDEQYF
J: TRBJ2-7
length: 14
V: TRBV19
size: .
D: .